Listed here is a single T cell receptor (beta chain). TCRdb's table, derived via immunoSEQ multiplex PCR, lists solely in-frame clones and lacks some. The sample lists some 15,000 clones, roughly 85% occurring once. The CDR3 sequence is 17 residues long. Germline V lookup: CDR1 MGHDK, CDR2 SYGVNS. Trimming removed 6 bases from V and 0 bases from J; junction bases left unmatched: 7. The source of the sample is a study of blood T cell repertoires in COVID-19. The specimen was peripheral blood. The V call is TRBV25-1, the J call TRBJ2-6; 8 nucleotides align to TRBD1. The source of this sequence is a woman in her sixties or seventies with acute or convalescent COVID-19. The CDR3 reads CASRPGQASSGANVLTF. The CDR3 DNA sequence: TGTGCCAGCAGACCGGGACAGGCTAGCTCTGGGGCCAACGTCCTGACTTTC.